The 4 T cell receptor beta chains in this list originate from one sample, sequenced in a study of CD8+CD57+ T cells in acquired aplastic anemia. Template material for TCR beta VDJ and CDR3 profiling consisted of genomic DNA. TCRdb redid the calling of the reads with MiXCR, one entry per CDR3 protein. The sample lists some 98,000 distinct CDR3 sequences, 65% to 70% occurring once. The authors sequenced patients whose flow cytometry had shown CD8+CD57+ cell expansion. Sequencing used sorted CD4+, CD8+, or CD8+CD57+ T cells (not recorded which) from PBMCs. The receptors were sampled from a human donor with aplastic anemia.

The chain carries TRBV28 and TRBJ2-2, with 7 bases matching TRBD1. V lost 5 bases to trimming and J lost 3 bases; unmatched junction nucleotides: 12. The V gene's germline CDR1 is MDHEN and CDR2 SYDVKM. CDR3 length: 17 residues. CDR3 coding DNA: TGTGCCAGCAGTCTCATTTACAGGGGACGGGACACCGGGGAGCTGTTTTTT. Protein product: CASSLIYRGRDTGELFF.

The table lists this clonotype with a few counts. This sequence joins TRBV2 and TRBJ1-2; no clear D. CDR3 length equals 13 residues. Germline V gene sequence: CDR1 SNHLY, CDR2 FYNNEI. Trimming removed 0 bases at V and 4 bases at J, with 6 bases between. Here the CDR3 DNA reads TGTGCCAGCAGTGAAGCCGGGGTCTATGGCTACACCTTC. Its protein product is CASSEAGVYGYTF.

This clonotype has ten or more counts. The chain joins TRBV20-1 to TRBJ2-7, with D perhaps TRBD2 (5 bases). From germline, CDR1 is DFQATT and CDR2 SNEGSKA (reference sequence). The V end was cut by 0 bases, the J end by 3 bases, with 12 bases between. The CDR3 totals 14 residues. The CDR3 region has the DNA TGCAGTGCTAGAGATTTGGGGAGAAACTACGAGCAGTACTTC. Its protein is CSARDLGRNYEQYF.

This clonotype has only a few counts. This sequence joins TRBV7-3 and TRBJ2-2; D not certain. CDR1 and CDR2 from the germline V gene are SGHTA and FQGTGA. Deletions cut 5 bases from V and 5 bases from J, with 9 bases between. The CDR3 extends over 13 amino acids. The CDR3 protein is CASSPGLTGELFF. CDR3 in DNA: TGTGCCAGCAGCCCCGGATTGACCGGGGAGCTGTTTTTT. Supplemented by reference TRBV7-3 and TRBJ2-2, the full variable domain reads GAGVSQTPSNKVTEKGKYVELRCDPISGHTALYWYRQSLGQGPEFLIYFQGTGAADDSGLPNDRFFAVRPEGSVSTLKIQRTERGDSAVYLCASSPGLTGELFFGEGSRLTVL.